The present T cell receptor (beta chain) was sequenced within a study of OX40 agonist ivuxolimab in advanced cancers. Study background: All patients had ivuxolimab intravenously every 2 weeks at 0.01 to 10 mg/kg. Enrolled patients in dose escalation had cancers that were hepatocellular carcinoma, melanoma, renal cell or head and neck cancer. General study findings and limits: Clonal expansion was seen in CD4+ and CD8+ blood T cells by week 6 at 0.1 to 3.0 mg/kg.

The method was immunoSEQ multiplex PCR; TCRdb's version includes in-frame clones alone and lacks a portion of them. The sample records 75,000 to 100,000 clones, roughly 90% being singletons. In regard to this clone: Its specificity is unknown.

J was trimmed by 4 bases and V by 6 bases; bases with no gene match: 8. The CDR3 length is 15 residues. The germline V gene encodes CDR1 SNHLY and CDR2 FYNNEI. This receptor was taken from an adult with an advanced solid tumor such as melanoma, head and neck, liver or kidney cancer. This sample comprised CD4+ or CD8+ T cells sorted from blood, obtained in a trial of the OX40 agonist ivuxolimab. V usage is TRBV2 and J usage is TRBJ2-1, with 8 bases identical to TRBD1. In DNA form, the CDR3 reads TGTGCCAGCAGCCCGGGACAGGCCCTTTACAATGAGCAGTTCTTC. Its protein product is CASSPGQALYNEQFF.